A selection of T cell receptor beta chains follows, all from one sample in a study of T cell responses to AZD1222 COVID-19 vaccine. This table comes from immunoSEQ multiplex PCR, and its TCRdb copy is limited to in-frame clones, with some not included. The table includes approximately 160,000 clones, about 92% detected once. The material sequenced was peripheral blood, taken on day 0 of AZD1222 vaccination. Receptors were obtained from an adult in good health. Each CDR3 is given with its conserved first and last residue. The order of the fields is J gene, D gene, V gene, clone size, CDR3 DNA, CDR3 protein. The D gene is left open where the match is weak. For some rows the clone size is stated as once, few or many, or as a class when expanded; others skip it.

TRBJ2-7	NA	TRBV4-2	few	TGTGCCAGCAGCCAAGATGGGCCGGGGGGCTCCGACGAGCAGTACTTC	CASSQDGPGGSDEQYF
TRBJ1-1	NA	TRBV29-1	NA	TGCAGCTCCAGGGCGTCGGACACTGAAGCTTTCTTT	CSSRASDTEAFF
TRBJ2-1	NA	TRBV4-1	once	TGCGCCAGCAGCCAAGACGGGTTGGGGATACGTGCTTACAATGAGCAGTTCTTC	CASSQDGLGIRAYNEQFF
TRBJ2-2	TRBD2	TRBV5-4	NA	TGTGCCAGCAGCCTTTGGGGGACTAGCGCCAGGGAGCTGTTTTTT	CASSLWGTSARELFF
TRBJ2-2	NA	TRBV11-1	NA	TGTGCCAGCAGCTTATTCGAGGCTAACGGGGAGCTGTTTTTT	CASSLFEANGELFF
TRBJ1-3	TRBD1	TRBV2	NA	TGTGCCAGCAGTTCGTCGACAGGGGGACCTGGAAACACCATATATTTT	CASSSSTGGPGNTIYF
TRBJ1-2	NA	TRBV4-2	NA	TGTGCCAGCAGCCAATCTTTAGGACACCCAGGCTACACCTTC	CASSQSLGHPGYTF
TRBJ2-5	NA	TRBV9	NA	TGTGCCAGCAGCGTAGGGGGGACGGCCCGACAAGAGACCCAGTACTTC	CASSVGGTARQETQYF
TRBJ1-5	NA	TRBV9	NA	TGTGCCAGCAGCGTAGACTCCGATCAGCCCCAGCATTTT	CASSVDSDQPQHF
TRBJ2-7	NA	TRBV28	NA	TGTGCCAGCACCCCCCACACATTGCCCTACGAGCAGTACTTC	CASTPHTLPYEQYF
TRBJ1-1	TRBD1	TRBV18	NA	TGTGCCACCAGACAGGGGGTACACACTGAAGCTTTCTTT	CATRQGVHTEAFF
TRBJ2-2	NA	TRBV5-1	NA	TGCGCCAGCAGCGACGCCCCACGCGGCACCGGGGAGCTGTTTTTT	CASSDAPRGTGELFF
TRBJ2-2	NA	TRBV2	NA	TGTGCCAGCAACAAACCCATGGGGGGAAAGAACACCGGGGAGCTGTTTTTT	CASNKPMGGKNTGELFF
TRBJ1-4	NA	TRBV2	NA	TGTGCCAGCAAAGGTCAGGGGGAAAAACTGTTTTTT	CASKGQGEKLFF
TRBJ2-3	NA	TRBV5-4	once	TGTGCCAGCAAGTCAGGGGGGCCTAGCACAGATACGCAGTATTTT	CASKSGGPSTDTQYF
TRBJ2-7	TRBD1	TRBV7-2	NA	TGTGCCAGCAGTTTAAATGGACAGGGCGGATCCTACGAGCAGTACTTC	CASSLNGQGGSYEQYF
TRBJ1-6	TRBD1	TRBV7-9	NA	TGTGCCAGCAGCGGACAGGGAAACTCACCCCTCCACTTT	CASSGQGNSPLHF
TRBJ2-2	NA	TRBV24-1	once	TGTGCCGCCGATGGATCCAACACCGGGGAGCTGTTTTTT	CAADGSNTGELFF
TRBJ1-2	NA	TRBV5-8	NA	TGTGCCAGCAGCTACTGGACAGCAAACTATGGCTACACCTTC	CASSYWTANYGYTF
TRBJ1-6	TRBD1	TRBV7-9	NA	TGTGCCAGCAGCCCAGGGCGGAGGGACAGGTTCGATTCACCCCTCCACTTT	CASSPGRRDRFDSPLHF
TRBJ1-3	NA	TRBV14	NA	TGTGCCAGCAGCCAAGGATTCGCTGGAAACACCATATATTTT	CASSQGFAGNTIYF
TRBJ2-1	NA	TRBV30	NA	TGTGCCTGGAGCCCCACCCCCCACAATGAGCAGTTCTTC	CAWSPTPHNEQFF
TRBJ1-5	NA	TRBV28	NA	TGTGCCAGCAGTTTAGGGGGTGGGCCCCAGCATTTT	CASSLGGGPQHF
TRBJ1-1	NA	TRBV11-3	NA	TGTGCCAGCAATGCCGGACAGCCTGAAGCTTTCTTT	CASNAGQPEAFF
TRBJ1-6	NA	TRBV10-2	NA	TGCGCCAGCAGTGAACAGGCTAATTCACCCCTCCACTTT	CASSEQANSPLHF
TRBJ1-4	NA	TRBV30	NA	TGTGCCTGGAGTGTAGGAAACGGTGGGGAAAAACTGTTTTTT	CAWSVGNGGEKLFF
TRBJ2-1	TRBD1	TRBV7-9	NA	TGTGCCAGCAGCTTACTAGGGGGCGAGCAGTTCTTC	CASSLLGGEQFF
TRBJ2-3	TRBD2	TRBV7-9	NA	TGTGCCAGCAGGGGGGGGAGTACGCAGTATTTT	CASRGGSTQYF
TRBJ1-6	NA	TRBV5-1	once	TGCGCCAGCAGCTTGGTAGCGGGATATGGGAATTCACCCCTCCACTTT	CASSLVAGYGNSPLHF